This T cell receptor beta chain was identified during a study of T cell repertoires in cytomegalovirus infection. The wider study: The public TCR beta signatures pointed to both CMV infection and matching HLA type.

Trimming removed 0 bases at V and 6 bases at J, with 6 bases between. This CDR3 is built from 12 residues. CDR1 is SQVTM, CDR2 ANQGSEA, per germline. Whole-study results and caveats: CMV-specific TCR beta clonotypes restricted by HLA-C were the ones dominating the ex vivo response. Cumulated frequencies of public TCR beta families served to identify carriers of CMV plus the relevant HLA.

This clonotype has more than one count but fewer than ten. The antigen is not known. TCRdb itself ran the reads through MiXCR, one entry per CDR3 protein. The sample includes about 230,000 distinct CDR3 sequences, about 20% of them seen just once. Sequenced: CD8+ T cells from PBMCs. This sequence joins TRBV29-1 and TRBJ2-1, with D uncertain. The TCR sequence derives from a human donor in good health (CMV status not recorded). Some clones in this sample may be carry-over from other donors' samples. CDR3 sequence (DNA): TGCAGCGTTGAAGAGGTTAGCAATGAGCAGTTCTTC. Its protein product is CSVEEVSNEQFF.